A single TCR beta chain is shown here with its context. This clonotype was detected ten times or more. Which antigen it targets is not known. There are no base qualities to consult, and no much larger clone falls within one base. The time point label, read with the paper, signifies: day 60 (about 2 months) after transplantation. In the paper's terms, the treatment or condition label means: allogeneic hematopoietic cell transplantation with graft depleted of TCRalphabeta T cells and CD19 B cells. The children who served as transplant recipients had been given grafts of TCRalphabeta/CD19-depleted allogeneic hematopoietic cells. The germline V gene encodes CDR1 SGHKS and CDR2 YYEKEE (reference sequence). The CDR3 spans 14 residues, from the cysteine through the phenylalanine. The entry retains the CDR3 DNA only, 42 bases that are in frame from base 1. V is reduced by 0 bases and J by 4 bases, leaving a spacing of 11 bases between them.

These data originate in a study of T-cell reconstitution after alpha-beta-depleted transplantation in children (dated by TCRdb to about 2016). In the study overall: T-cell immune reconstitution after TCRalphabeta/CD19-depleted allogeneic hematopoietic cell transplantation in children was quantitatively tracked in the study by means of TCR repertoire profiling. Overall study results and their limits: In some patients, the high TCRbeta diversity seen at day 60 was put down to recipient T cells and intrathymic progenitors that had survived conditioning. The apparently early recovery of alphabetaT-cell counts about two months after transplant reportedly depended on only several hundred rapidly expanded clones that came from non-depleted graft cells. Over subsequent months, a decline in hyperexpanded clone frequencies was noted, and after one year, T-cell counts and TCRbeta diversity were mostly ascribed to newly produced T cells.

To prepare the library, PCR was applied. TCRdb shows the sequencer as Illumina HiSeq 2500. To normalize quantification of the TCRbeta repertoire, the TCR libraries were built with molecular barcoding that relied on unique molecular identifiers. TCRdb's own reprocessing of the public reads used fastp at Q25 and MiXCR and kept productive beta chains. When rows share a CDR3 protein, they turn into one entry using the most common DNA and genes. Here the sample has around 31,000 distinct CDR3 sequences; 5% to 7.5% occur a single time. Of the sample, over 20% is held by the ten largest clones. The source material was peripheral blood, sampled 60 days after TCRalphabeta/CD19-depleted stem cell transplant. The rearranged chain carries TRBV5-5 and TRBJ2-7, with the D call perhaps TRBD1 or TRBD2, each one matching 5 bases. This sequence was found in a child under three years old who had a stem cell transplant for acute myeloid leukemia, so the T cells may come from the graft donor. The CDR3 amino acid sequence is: CASSLAGDGYEQYF. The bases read TGTGCCAGCAGCTTGGCTGGGGACGGTTACGAGCAGTACTTC.